This TCR beta chain was captured by sequencing in a study of T cells in Graves' hyperthyroidism and ophthalmopathy. The CDR3 consists of 13 residues. V lost 4 bases and J lost 13; bases outside the gene matches: 6. Germline CDR1 and CDR2: SEHNR and FQNEAQ (reference sequence). Findings and limits, study-wide: The model foresaw ophthalmopathy a median about 6.1 months prior to onset.

TCR beta CDR3 regions were amplified from RNA. HTBI primers drove first-round RT-PCR of the TCR CDR3. MiXCR was run by TCRdb on the multiplex PCR reads, yielding one entry per CDR3 protein. The sample lists hundreds of thousands of distinct CDR3 sequences; approximately 40% were seen once. On this clonotype itself: Its antigen is currently unknown.

This TCR came from a woman in her thirties or forties with Graves' hyperthyroidism. The sequenced sample consisted of blood. The chain couples TRBV7-9 to TRBJ2-5; 13 nucleotides match TRBD2. CDR3 sequence reads: CASSSGTSGTWYF. The CDR3 bases are TGTGCCAGCAGCTCGGGGACTAGCGGGACCTGGTACTTC. The complete variable domain, with remaining parts taken from reference TRBV7-9 and TRBJ2-5, reads DTGVSQNPRHKITKRGQNVTFRCDPISEHNRLYWYRQTLGQGPEFLTYFQNEAQLEKSRLLSDRFSAERPKGSFSTLEIQRTEQGDSAMYLCASSSGTSGTWYFGPGTRLLVL.